A selection of T cell receptor beta chains follows, all from one sample in a study of shared clonotypes between healthy human individuals. Sequencing was performed with immunoSEQ multiplex PCR; in TCRdb, only in-frame clones are kept and a portion is missing. Of about 2.1 million clones listed, 90% to 95% are singletons. Sequenced: naive CD8+ T cells from PBMCs. Every receptor here comes from a man aged 18 to 30 in good health. Some clones in this sample may be carry-over from other donors' samples. The CDR3 runs from the conserved cysteine through the conserved F or W. Each record gives: CDR3 DNA, CDR3 protein, V gene, J gene, clone size, D gene. A D gene is named only where the DNA matches it firmly. Where a row states a size, it is once, few, many or the class of an expanded clone; other rows omit it.

CDR3nt: TGTGCCAGCAGCCGCTGGGGGGACGAAACGCAGTATTTT; CDR3aa: CASSRWGDETQYF; v_gene: TRBV11-2; j_gene: TRBJ2-3; abundance: -; d_gene: -
CDR3nt: TGCGCCAGCAGCCAAGTCTGGGAAGAGACCCAGTACTTC; CDR3aa: CASSQVWEETQYF; v_gene: TRBV4-1; j_gene: TRBJ2-5; abundance: -; d_gene: -
CDR3nt: TGTGCCAGTAGTATCGGGGTGGGCTCCTACGAGCAGTACTTC; CDR3aa: CASSIGVGSYEQYF; v_gene: TRBV19; j_gene: TRBJ2-7; abundance: -; d_gene: -
CDR3nt: TGTGCCAGCAGTCAAGGTTCCGGGACAGGGCGGGGGGAGCTGTTTTTT; CDR3aa: CASSQGSGTGRGELFF; v_gene: TRBV27; j_gene: TRBJ2-2; abundance: -; d_gene: TRBD1
CDR3nt: TGTGCCAGCAGTTATCAGGGTGAGGCATCCGGGGAGCTGTTTTTT; CDR3aa: CASSYQGEASGELFF; v_gene: TRBV6-6; j_gene: TRBJ2-2; abundance: -; d_gene: -
CDR3nt: TGTGCCAGTAGACAGGGGTCTGGAAACACCATATATTTT; CDR3aa: CASRQGSGNTIYF; v_gene: TRBV19; j_gene: TRBJ1-3; abundance: -; d_gene: TRBD1
CDR3nt: TGTGCCAGCAGTTACTCGTTAGCGGGGGACTACGAGCAGTACTTC; CDR3aa: CASSYSLAGDYEQYF; v_gene: TRBV6-6; j_gene: TRBJ2-7; abundance: -; d_gene: TRBD2
CDR3nt: TGTGCCAGCCGGACAGGAATGAACACTGAAGCTTTCTTT; CDR3aa: CASRTGMNTEAFF; v_gene: TRBV7-9; j_gene: TRBJ1-1; abundance: -; d_gene: TRBD1
CDR3nt: TGTGCCAGCTCACTGAACAGGGGGCCAGATGAAAAACTGTTTTTT; CDR3aa: CASSLNRGPDEKLFF; v_gene: TRBV18; j_gene: TRBJ1-4; abundance: -; d_gene: TRBD1
CDR3nt: TGTGCCAGCAGCGTACAGTTGACAGGAGGAAACACCATATATTTT; CDR3aa: CASSVQLTGGNTIYF; v_gene: TRBV9; j_gene: TRBJ1-3; abundance: -; d_gene: -
CDR3nt: TGTGCCAGCAGTGATTGGGGGATCACCTTC; CDR3aa: CASSDWGITF; v_gene: TRBV6-5; j_gene: TRBJ1-2; abundance: -; d_gene: -
CDR3nt: TGTGCCAGCAGCTATCCTCGGGACCCCTTTTGGCAGTTCTTC; CDR3aa: CASSYPRDPFWQFF; v_gene: TRBV7-9; j_gene: TRBJ2-1; abundance: -; d_gene: -
CDR3nt: TGTGCCAGCAGCTTAGAGGCTAGCCCCGATACGCAGTATTTT; CDR3aa: CASSLEASPDTQYF; v_gene: TRBV13; j_gene: TRBJ2-3; abundance: -; d_gene: -
CDR3nt: TGTGCCAGCAGCTTGGGCCCCGATGAGCAGTTCTTC; CDR3aa: CASSLGPDEQFF; v_gene: TRBV5-4; j_gene: TRBJ2-1; abundance: -; d_gene: -
CDR3nt: TGTGCCAGCAGCAAAGGTAGAAGGGCTAATAATGAAAAACTGTTTTTT; CDR3aa: CASSKGRRANNEKLFF; v_gene: TRBV21-1; j_gene: TRBJ1-4; abundance: -; d_gene: -
CDR3nt: TGTGCCAGCAGCTTCGGGGTAGCGAAATGGGCGAACACCGGGGAGCTGTTTTTT; CDR3aa: CASSFGVAKWANTGELFF; v_gene: TRBV7-2; j_gene: TRBJ2-2; abundance: -; d_gene: -
CDR3nt: TGTGCCAGCAGCCCCCCCACGGGACAGGGGGCTGGTGAGCAGTTCTTC; CDR3aa: CASSPPTGQGAGEQFF; v_gene: TRBV9; j_gene: TRBJ2-1; abundance: -; d_gene: TRBD1
CDR3nt: TGTGCCCGTAGTATAGTAGCGGCCCAAGGGCACACTGAAGCTTTCTTT; CDR3aa: CARSIVAAQGHTEAFF; v_gene: TRBV19; j_gene: TRBJ1-1; abundance: -; d_gene: -
CDR3nt: TGTGCCAGCAGCCAATCCTGGGATACGCAGTATTTT; CDR3aa: CASSQSWDTQYF; v_gene: TRBV14; j_gene: TRBJ2-3; abundance: -; d_gene: -
CDR3nt: TGTGCCAGCAGCTGGGGGACAGGGGCAGGGGAGCTGTTTTTT; CDR3aa: CASSWGTGAGELFF; v_gene: TRBV5-6; j_gene: TRBJ2-2; abundance: -; d_gene: TRBD1
CDR3nt: TGTGCCAGCAAATATAGCGGGAGGGACCAAGAGACCCAGTACTTC; CDR3aa: CASKYSGRDQETQYF; v_gene: TRBV27; j_gene: TRBJ2-5; abundance: -; d_gene: TRBD2
CDR3nt: TGTGCCACCAGCATTCTCCCTCTAGACACCGGGGAGCTGTTTTTT; CDR3aa: CATSILPLDTGELFF; v_gene: TRBV15; j_gene: TRBJ2-2; abundance: -; d_gene: -
CDR3nt: TGTGCCAGCAGCTCCACTAGCGGCCAGTACAATGAGCAGTTCTTC; CDR3aa: CASSSTSGQYNEQFF; v_gene: TRBV7-3; j_gene: TRBJ2-1; abundance: once; d_gene: TRBD2
CDR3nt: TGTGCCAGCTCACCACCAGGGGGGGATACGCAGTATTTT; CDR3aa: CASSPPGGDTQYF; v_gene: TRBV18; j_gene: TRBJ2-3; abundance: -; d_gene: -
CDR3nt: TGCGCCAGCAGCTTGCAACCTGATGAGCAGTTCTTC; CDR3aa: CASSLQPDEQFF; v_gene: TRBV5-1; j_gene: TRBJ2-1; abundance: -; d_gene: -
CDR3nt: TGTGCCAGCAGCTTCGGGAAGGATACGCAGTATTTT; CDR3aa: CASSFGKDTQYF; v_gene: TRBV7-9; j_gene: TRBJ2-3; abundance: -; d_gene: -
CDR3nt: TGTGCCTGGAGTGACAGGGAACTTAATCAGCCCCAGCATTTT; CDR3aa: CAWSDRELNQPQHF; v_gene: TRBV30; j_gene: TRBJ1-5; abundance: -; d_gene: -
CDR3nt: TGCGCCAGCAGCCAAGACAGGGCCAGGGGCACAGATACGCAGTATTTT; CDR3aa: CASSQDRARGTDTQYF; v_gene: TRBV4-1; j_gene: TRBJ2-3; abundance: -; d_gene: -
CDR3nt: TGTGCGGACACTGAAGCTTTCTTT; CDR3aa: CADTEAFF; v_gene: TRBV11-2; j_gene: TRBJ1-1; abundance: -; d_gene: -
CDR3nt: TGTGCCAGCAGCTCCAGACAGCGACTCACCCAACGGAACACCGGGGAGCTGTTTTTT; CDR3aa: CASSSRQRLTQRNTGELFF; v_gene: TRBV5-4; j_gene: TRBJ2-2; abundance: -; d_gene: -
CDR3nt: TGTGCCAGCAGCTCCTTTGCGGGAGGTTTCCACGAGCAGTACTTC; CDR3aa: CASSSFAGGFHEQYF; v_gene: TRBV5-6; j_gene: TRBJ2-7; abundance: -; d_gene: TRBD2
CDR3nt: TGTGCCAGCAGCTTCTCCCCACTTGCGGATATTGGGAATGAGCAGTTCTTC; CDR3aa: CASSFSPLADIGNEQFF; v_gene: TRBV7-9; j_gene: TRBJ2-1; abundance: -; d_gene: -
CDR3nt: TGTGCCAGCAGCGGCATAGCGGGAGTTCGCAATGAGCAGTTCTTC; CDR3aa: CASSGIAGVRNEQFF; v_gene: TRBV7-6; j_gene: TRBJ2-1; abundance: -; d_gene: TRBD2
CDR3nt: TGTGCCAGCAGCTTAGATGACCCGTACTACGAGCAGTACTTC; CDR3aa: CASSLDDPYYEQYF; v_gene: TRBV7-9; j_gene: TRBJ2-7; abundance: -; d_gene: -
CDR3nt: TGCGCCAGCGTTGGGGACCCCACCTACGAGCAGTACTTC; CDR3aa: CASVGDPTYEQYF; v_gene: TRBV5-1; j_gene: TRBJ2-7; abundance: -; d_gene: -
CDR3nt: TGTGCCAGCACCGGGCGGGATTGGGCATACGAGCAGTACTTC; CDR3aa: CASTGRDWAYEQYF; v_gene: TRBV25-1; j_gene: TRBJ2-7; abundance: -; d_gene: -
CDR3nt: TGTGCCTGGAGTGTACCCCCAGGGTACTATGGCTACACCTTC; CDR3aa: CAWSVPPGYYGYTF; v_gene: TRBV30; j_gene: TRBJ1-2; abundance: -; d_gene: -
CDR3nt: TGTGCCAGCAGTGAATATTCATCAGGCGTGAACACTGAAGCTTTCTTT; CDR3aa: CASSEYSSGVNTEAFF; v_gene: TRBV2; j_gene: TRBJ1-1; abundance: -; d_gene: -
CDR3nt: TGCGCCAGCAGCCTGCGGGACGGCTCCAATGAGCAGTTCTTC; CDR3aa: CASSLRDGSNEQFF; v_gene: TRBV5-1; j_gene: TRBJ2-1; abundance: -; d_gene: -
CDR3nt: TGTGCCAGCAGCTTATCTGTAAGGGACAGTGGCTTGACCTACGAGCAGTACTTC; CDR3aa: CASSLSVRDSGLTYEQYF; v_gene: TRBV7-2; j_gene: TRBJ2-7; abundance: -; d_gene: TRBD1
CDR3nt: TGTGCCAGCAGACGCCCGGACAGCCCTAACTATGGCTACACCTTC; CDR3aa: CASRRPDSPNYGYTF; v_gene: TRBV2; j_gene: TRBJ1-2; abundance: -; d_gene: -
CDR3nt: TGCGCCAGCAGCTACGGGACTAGCGGGAGGGCTAGCACAGATACGCAGTATTTT; CDR3aa: CASSYGTSGRASTDTQYF; v_gene: TRBV4-1; j_gene: TRBJ2-3; abundance: -; d_gene: TRBD2
CDR3nt: TGTGCCAGCAGCCTTCCCGCGGGAGAGAACGAGCAGTACTTC; CDR3aa: CASSLPAGENEQYF; v_gene: TRBV7-2; j_gene: TRBJ2-7; abundance: -; d_gene: TRBD2
CDR3nt: TGCAGCGTGAAGACAGGGGCCTACGAGCAGTACTTC; CDR3aa: CSVKTGAYEQYF; v_gene: TRBV29-1; j_gene: TRBJ2-7; abundance: -; d_gene: TRBD1
CDR3nt: TGTGCCAGCAGTGAAACCCGACTAGCGCCTTCGAACACCGGGGAGCTGTTTTTT; CDR3aa: CASSETRLAPSNTGELFF; v_gene: TRBV2; j_gene: TRBJ2-2; abundance: -; d_gene: TRBD2
CDR3nt: TGCGCCAGCAGCCATATAGCGGGAGAAAATGAGCAGTTCTTC; CDR3aa: CASSHIAGENEQFF; v_gene: TRBV4-3; j_gene: TRBJ2-1; abundance: -; d_gene: TRBD2
CDR3nt: TGTGTTACGGGGCAGAGCTATGGCTACACCTTC; CDR3aa: CVTGQSYGYTF; v_gene: TRBV12-5; j_gene: TRBJ1-2; abundance: -; d_gene: -
CDR3nt: TGTGCCAGCAGCGTAGGCTCCGCCGGGGAGCTGTTTTTT; CDR3aa: CASSVGSAGELFF; v_gene: TRBV9; j_gene: TRBJ2-2; abundance: -; d_gene: -
CDR3nt: TGTGCCAGCAGCCAGTTTCTAGCGGTGGGGGAGACCCAGTACTTC; CDR3aa: CASSQFLAVGETQYF; v_gene: TRBV7-8; j_gene: TRBJ2-5; abundance: -; d_gene: TRBD2
CDR3nt: TGTGCCAGCAGCTTGCGGGCCCGGGGTGGTGGGGAGACCCAGTACTTC; CDR3aa: CASSLRARGGGETQYF; v_gene: TRBV5-4; j_gene: TRBJ2-5; abundance: -; d_gene: -
CDR3nt: TGTGCCAGCAGTTTTATCCGGGACAGGGCCTACGAGCAGTACTTC; CDR3aa: CASSFIRDRAYEQYF; v_gene: TRBV27; j_gene: TRBJ2-7; abundance: -; d_gene: TRBD1
CDR3nt: TGTGCCTGGAGAAAACAGGGTTGGGAGGAAAAACTGTTTTTT; CDR3aa: CAWRKQGWEEKLFF; v_gene: TRBV30; j_gene: TRBJ1-4; abundance: few; d_gene: -